The sequence of this T cell receptor (beta chain) was determined in a study of blood T cell repertoires in COVID-19. Study as a whole: PBMCs, B-cell-depleted T cells, or T cells provided the cDNA or gDNA that made up the material.

The CDR3 covers 14 residues. Germline values: CDR1 MDHEN, CDR2 SYDVKM. V trimming: 8 bases; J trimming: 7 bases; junction bases outside the gene matches: 9. Original processing methods: From reference gene primer amplification, estimates of nucleated cell counts were derived. Assay used: immunoSEQ multiplex PCR; TCRdb lists only in-frame clones, some missing. V and J calls plus clone size are reproduced from that table; the DNA served to infer D and trimming. The table lists approximately 230,000 clones, around nine tenths of them singletons. Sequencing input: peripheral blood. This TCR was sampled from an older man with acute or convalescent COVID-19. The J gene is TRBJ2-1, the V gene TRBV28; 9 positions agree with TRBD2. CDR3 region: CASLGTSSVNEQFF. DNA for the CDR3: TGTGCCAGCCTCGGGACTAGCAGCGTGAATGAGCAGTTCTTC.